This T cell receptor (beta chain) was recovered during a study of blood T cells in healthy people across ages. Using a J-beta primer mix together with a sample-barcoded 5' primer, a second PCR was run for about 6 to 11 cycles. One entry per CDR3 protein results from TCRdb running MiXCR on the 5' RACE reads. The sample lists under 800,000 distinct CDR3 sequences; over 20% were seen once. Germline V gives CDR1 SNHLY, CDR2 FYNNEI. V was clipped by 4 bases and J by 1 base, with 7 bases between them. This CDR3 comprises 14 residues. The source of this sequence is a man between 65 and 80 years old in good health. The chain is built from TRBV2 and TRBJ1-4; maybe TRBD1 (6 bases). The sample taken for sequencing was blood. In DNA form, the CDR3 reads TGTGCCAGCAGTGTACAGGGAACTAATGAAAAACTGTTTTTT. Its protein is CASSVQGTNEKLFF. Filled out from reference TRBV2 and TRBJ1-4, the complete variable domain reads EPEVTQTPSHQVTQMGQEVILRCVPISNHLYFYWYRQILGQKVEFLVSFYNNEISEKSEIFDDQFSVERPDGSNFTLKIRSTKLEDSAMYFCASSVQGTNEKLFFGSGTQLSVL.